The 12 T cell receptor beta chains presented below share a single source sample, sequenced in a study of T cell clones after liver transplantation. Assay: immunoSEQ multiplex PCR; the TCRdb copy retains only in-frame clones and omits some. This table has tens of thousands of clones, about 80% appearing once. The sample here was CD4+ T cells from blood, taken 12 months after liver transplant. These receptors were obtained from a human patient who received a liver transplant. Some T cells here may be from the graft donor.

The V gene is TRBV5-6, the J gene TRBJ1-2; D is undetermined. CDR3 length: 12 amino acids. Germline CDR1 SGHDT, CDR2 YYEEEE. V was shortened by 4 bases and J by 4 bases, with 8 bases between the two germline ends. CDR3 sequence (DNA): TGTGCCAGCAGCCTAACGTCCTATGGCTACACCTTC. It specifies CASSLTSYGYTF.

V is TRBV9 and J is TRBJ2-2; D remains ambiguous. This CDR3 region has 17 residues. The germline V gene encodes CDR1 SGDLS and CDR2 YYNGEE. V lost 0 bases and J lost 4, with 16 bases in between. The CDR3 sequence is CASSVAWRPKSTGELFF. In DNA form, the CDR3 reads TGTGCCAGCAGCGTAGCTTGGAGACCCAAGTCCACCGGGGAGCTGTTTTTT. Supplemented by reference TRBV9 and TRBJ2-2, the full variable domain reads DSGVTQTPKHLITATGQRVTLRCSPRSGDLSVYWYQQSLDQGLQFLIQYYNGEERAKGNILERFSAQQFPDLHSELNLSSLELGDSALYFCASSVAWRPKSTGELFFGEGSRLTVL.

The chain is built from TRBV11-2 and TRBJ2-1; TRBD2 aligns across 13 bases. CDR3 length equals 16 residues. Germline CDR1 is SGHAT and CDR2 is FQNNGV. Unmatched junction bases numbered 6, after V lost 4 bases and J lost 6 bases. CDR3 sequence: CASSSQLAGGSNEQFF. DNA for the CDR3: TGTGCCAGCAGCTCCCAACTAGCGGGAGGGTCCAATGAGCAGTTCTTC.

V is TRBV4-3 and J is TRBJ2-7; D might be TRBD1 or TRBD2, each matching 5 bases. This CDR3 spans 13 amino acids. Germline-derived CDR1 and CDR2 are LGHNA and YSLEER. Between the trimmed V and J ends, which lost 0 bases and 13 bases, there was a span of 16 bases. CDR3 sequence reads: CASSQEPGSRDYF. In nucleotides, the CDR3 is TGCGCCAGCAGCCAAGAACCGGGCTCGAGGGACTACTTC.

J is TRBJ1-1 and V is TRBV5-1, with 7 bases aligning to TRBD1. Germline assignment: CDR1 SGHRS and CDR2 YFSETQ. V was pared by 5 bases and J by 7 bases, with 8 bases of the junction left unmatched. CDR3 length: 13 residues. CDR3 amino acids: CASRKTGWGEAFF. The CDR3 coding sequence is TGCGCCAGCAGGAAGACAGGGTGGGGTGAAGCTTTCTTT.

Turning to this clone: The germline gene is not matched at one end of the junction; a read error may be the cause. The CDR3 nucleotides are TGTGGGGTCGTGGACAAGAAGGGCTACACCTTC. It translates to CGVVDKKGYTF. V and J are TRBV29-1 and TRBJ1-2; weak D call: TRBD1 (5 bases). Per germline, CDR1 SQVTM and CDR2 ANQGSEA. The CDR3 covers 11 residues.

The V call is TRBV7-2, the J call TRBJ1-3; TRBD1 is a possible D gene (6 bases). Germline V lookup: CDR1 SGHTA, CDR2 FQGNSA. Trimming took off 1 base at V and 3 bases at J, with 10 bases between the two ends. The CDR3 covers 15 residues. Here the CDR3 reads CASSLGGGLGNTIYF. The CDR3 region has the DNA TGTGCCAGCAGCTTAGGAGGGGGACTTGGAAACACCATATATTTT.

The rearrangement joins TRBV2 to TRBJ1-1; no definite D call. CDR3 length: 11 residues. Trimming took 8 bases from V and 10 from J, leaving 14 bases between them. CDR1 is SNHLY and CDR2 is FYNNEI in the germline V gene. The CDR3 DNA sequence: TGTGCCAGCGGTTTGGAGATATTAGCTTTCTTT. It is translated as CASGLEILAFF.

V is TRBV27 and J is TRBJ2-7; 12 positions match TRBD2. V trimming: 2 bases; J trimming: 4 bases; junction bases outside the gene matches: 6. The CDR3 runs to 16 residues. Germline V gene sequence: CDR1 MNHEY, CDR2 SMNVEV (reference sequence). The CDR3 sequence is CASSLHWTSGTYEQYF. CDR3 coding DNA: TGTGCCAGCAGTTTACATTGGACTAGCGGGACGTACGAGCAGTACTTC.

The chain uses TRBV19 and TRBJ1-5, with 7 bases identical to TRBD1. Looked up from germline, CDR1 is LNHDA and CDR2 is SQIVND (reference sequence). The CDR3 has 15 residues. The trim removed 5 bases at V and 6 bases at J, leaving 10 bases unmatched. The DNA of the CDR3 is TGTGCCAGTAGTCAATCGGGACAGATTGTTCAGCCCCAGCATTTT. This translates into CASSQSGQIVQPQHF. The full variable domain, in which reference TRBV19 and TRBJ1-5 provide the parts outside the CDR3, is DGGITQSPKYLFRKEGQNVTLSCEQNLNHDAMYWYRQDPGQGLRLIYYSQIVNDFQKGDIAEGYSVSREKKESFPLTVTSAQKNPTAFYLCASSQSGQIVQPQHFGDGTRLSIL.

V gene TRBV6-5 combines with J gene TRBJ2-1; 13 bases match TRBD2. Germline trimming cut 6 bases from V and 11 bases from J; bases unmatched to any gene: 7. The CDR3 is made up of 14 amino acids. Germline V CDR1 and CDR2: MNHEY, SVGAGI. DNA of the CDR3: TGTGCCAGCAGCTGGGGACTAGCGGGAACCCAGCAGTTCTTC. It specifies CASSWGLAGTQQFF.

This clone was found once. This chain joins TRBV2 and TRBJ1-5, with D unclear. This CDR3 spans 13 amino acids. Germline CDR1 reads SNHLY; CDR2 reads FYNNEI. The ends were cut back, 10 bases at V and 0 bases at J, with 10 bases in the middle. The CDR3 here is CAITDYSNQPQHF. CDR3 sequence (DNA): TGTGCCATAACAGATTATAGCAATCAGCCCCAGCATTTT.